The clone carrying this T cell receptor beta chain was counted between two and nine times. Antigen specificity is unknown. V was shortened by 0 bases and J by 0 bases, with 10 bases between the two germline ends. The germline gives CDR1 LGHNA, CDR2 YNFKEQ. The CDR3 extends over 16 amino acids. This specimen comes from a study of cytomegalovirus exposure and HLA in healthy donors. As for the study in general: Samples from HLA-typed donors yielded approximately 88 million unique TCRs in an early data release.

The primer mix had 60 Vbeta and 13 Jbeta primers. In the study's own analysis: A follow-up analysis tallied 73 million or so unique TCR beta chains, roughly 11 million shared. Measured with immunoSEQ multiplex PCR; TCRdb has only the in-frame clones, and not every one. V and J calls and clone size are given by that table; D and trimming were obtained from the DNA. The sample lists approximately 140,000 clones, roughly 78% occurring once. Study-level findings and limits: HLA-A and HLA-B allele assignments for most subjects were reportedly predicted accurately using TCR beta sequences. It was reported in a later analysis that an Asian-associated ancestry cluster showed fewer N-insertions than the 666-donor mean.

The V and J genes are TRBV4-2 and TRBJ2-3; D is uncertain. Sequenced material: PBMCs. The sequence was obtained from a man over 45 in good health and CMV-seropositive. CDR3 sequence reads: CASSQDERVSTDTQYF. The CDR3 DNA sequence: TGTGCCAGCAGCCAAGATGAACGGGTTAGCACAGATACGCAGTATTTT.